This section outlines one TCR beta chain sequence together with its context. TCRdb keeps only in-frame clones here, not all; method: immunoSEQ multiplex PCR. The sample yields just under 60,000 clones, 85% to 95% seen once. The data are from a study of T cell changes during pregnancy in multiple sclerosis. The V end was cut by 0 bases, the J end by 10 bases, with 10 bases between. The germline V gene encodes CDR1 LGHNA and CDR2 YSLEER. This CDR3 contains 13 residues. The sample consisted of peripheral blood, taken in the first trimester of pregnancy. The receptor's source is a female donor with multiple sclerosis, enrolled in a pregnancy study. The V call is TRBV4-3, the J call TRBJ1-5, with unresolved D. CDR3 nucleotides: TGCGCCAGCAGCCAAGATGTCGGGAAACCCCAGCATTTT. Residues: CASSQDVGKPQHF.